A single sample is the source of the 19 T cell receptor beta chains below, sequenced in a study of shared clonotypes between healthy human individuals. Repertoires were generated with immunoSEQ multiplex PCR, while TCRdb's copy carries only in-frame clones and drops some. Here the sample spans more than 550,000 clones, 90% being singletons. Sequences were obtained from memory CD8+ T cells from PBMCs. Subset defined: CD45RO+ cells pooled with CCR7-negative TemRA cells. The receptors were gathered from a man in his late teens or twenties in good health. Some clones in this sample may be carry-over from other donors' samples.

The chain is built from TRBV4-1 and TRBJ2-7; D may be TRBD1 (6 bases). CDR1 MGHRA and CDR2 YSYEKL come from the germline V gene. The CDR3 totals 16 residues. Trimming removed 1 base at V and 2 bases at J, with 15 bases between. DNA for the CDR3: TGCGCCAGCAGCCAAGTCACAGGGAGCGATGCCTACGAGCAGTACTTC. Protein sequence: CASSQVTGSDAYEQYF.

The rearrangement uses TRBV28 and TRBJ2-1, with D possibly being TRBD2 (5 bases). Trimming stripped 6 bases from V and 6 bases from J, with 9 bases between. The CDR3 has 12 residues. Germline CDR1 reads MDHEN; CDR2 reads SYDVKM. CDR3 sequence: CASSLTINEQFF. The CDR3 region has the DNA TGTGCCAGCAGCTTGACTATCAATGAGCAGTTCTTC.

The chain carries TRBV5-1 and TRBJ1-3; D perhaps matches TRBD1 (6 bases). Trimming shortened V by 0 bases and J by 0 bases, and 13 bases separated the two germline ends. Germline values: CDR1 SGHRS, CDR2 YFSETQ. This CDR3 is 17 amino acids long. As DNA, the CDR3 is TGCGCCAGCAGCTTGGCACAGGGTTCGTACTCTGGAAACACCATATATTTT. Protein product: CASSLAQGSYSGNTIYF.

V usage is TRBV7-9 and J usage is TRBJ1-2, with D possibly matching TRBD1 (6 bases). In germline, CDR1 is SEHNR, CDR2 FQNEAQ (reference sequence). Between the trimmed V and J ends, which lost 5 bases and 3 bases, there was a span of 13 bases. The CDR3 is made up of 14 amino acids. The CDR3 DNA reads TGTGCCAGCAGCACGCCGGGGGCAGACTATGGCTACACCTTC. Its protein product is CASSTPGADYGYTF. Variable domain in full (rest from reference TRBV7-9 and TRBJ1-2): DTGVSQNPRHKITKRGQNVTFRCDPISEHNRLYWYRQTLGQGPEFLTYFQNEAQLEKSRLLSDRFSAERPKGSFSTLEIQRTEQGDSAMYLCASSTPGADYGYTFGSGTRLTVV.

This chain joins TRBV13 and TRBJ1-2; TRBD1 aligns across 11 bases. Per germline, CDR1 PRHDT and CDR2 FYEKMQ (reference sequence). The CDR3 contains 16 residues. Trimming at V came to 5 bases and at J to 2 bases, leaving 7 bases not matched to a gene. For the CDR3, the DNA is TGTGCCAGCAGCGAAGACGGGGACAGGGGGAACTATGGCTACACCTTC. Translated, it gives CASSEDGDRGNYGYTF.

The chain is built from TRBV19 and TRBJ2-2; D remains ambiguous. The CDR3 covers 14 residues. Germline CDR1 reads LNHDA; CDR2 reads SQIVND (reference sequence). V was cut by 3 bases and J by 0 bases, with 5 bases left in between. The CDR3 spells CASSIGTNTGELFF. The CDR3 coding sequence is TGTGCCAGTAGTATCGGCACGAACACCGGGGAGCTGTTTTTT. Looking up the rest from reference TRBV19 and TRBJ2-2 gives the full variable domain: DGGITQSPKYLFRKEGQNVTLSCEQNLNHDAMYWYRQDPGQGLRLIYYSQIVNDFQKGDIAEGYSVSREKKESFPLTVTSAQKNPTAFYLCASSIGTNTGELFFGEGSRLTVL.

This clone appeared a few times. The chain joins TRBV7-7 to TRBJ1-5, with 9 bases identical to TRBD1. Germline trimming cut 5 bases from V and 5 bases from J; bases unmatched to any gene: 16. The CDR3 spans 18 residues. Germline assignment: CDR1 SSHAT and CDR2 FNYEAQ (reference sequence). CDR3 region: CASSPGTGRGSCDQPQHF. CDR3 in DNA: TGTGCCAGCAGCCCGGGGACAGGGAGGGGGTCCTGTGATCAGCCCCAGCATTTT.

The sample holds a few counts of this clone. The rearrangement links TRBV4-1 to TRBJ2-3, with 8 bases fitting TRBD2. The trim removed 6 bases at V and 1 base at J, leaving 3 bases unmatched. The CDR3 length is 14 residues. Per germline, CDR1 MGHRA and CDR2 YSYEKL. The DNA of the CDR3 is TGCGCCAGCAGGTCTAGCGGGCGCACAGATACGCAGTATTTT. It codes for CASRSSGRTDTQYF.

In its sample, this clone was seen once. This chain uses TRBV27 with TRBJ1-4; D gene uncertain. The germline gives CDR1 MNHEY, CDR2 SMNVEV (reference sequence). Trimming took 1 base from V and 7 from J, leaving 13 bases between them. There are 15 residues in the CDR3. The CDR3 loop reads CASSLLRARSEKLFF. The CDR3 DNA is TGTGCCAGCAGTTTATTGAGGGCCAGAAGTGAAAAACTGTTTTTT.

This chain links TRBV28 with TRBJ1-1; unclear D gene. V gave up 3 bases and J gave up 8 bases, with 13 bases separating them. This CDR3 region has 13 residues. Looked up from germline, CDR1 is MDHEN and CDR2 is SYDVKM. CDR3 nucleotide sequence: TGTGCCAGCAGTTTGCTGGACCTCTCCGAAGCTTTCTTT. This codes for CASSLLDLSEAFF.

The rearrangement joins TRBV29-1 to TRBJ2-3; perhaps TRBD1 as D (6 bases). CDR1 is SQVTM, CDR2 ANQGSEA, per germline. The CDR3 extends over 14 amino acids. Trimming cost V 3 bases and J 2 bases, with 12 bases left between them. CDR3 protein: CSVEGHLYTDTQYF. CDR3 sequence (DNA): TGCAGCGTTGAGGGACACCTCTACACAGATACGCAGTATTTT.

The CDR3 bases are TGTGCCAGCAGTTTATTGGCGTGGGGGAACACTGAAGCTTTCTTT. Amino acid sequence: CASSLLAWGNTEAFF. This chain links TRBV28 with TRBJ1-1; D unclear. CDR3 size: 15 residues. The V and J ends lost 1 base and 1 base respectively, with 10 bases between them. Per germline, CDR1 MDHEN and CDR2 SYDVKM.

The V gene is TRBV19, the J gene TRBJ1-3; a weak D match, TRBD1 (5 bases). The germline V and J ends were trimmed by 1 base and 0 bases, with 13 bases remaining between them. Germline values: CDR1 LNHDA, CDR2 SQIVND (reference sequence). The CDR3 has 17 amino acids. The CDR3 loop reads CASSIGGRASSGNTIYF. In DNA form, the CDR3 reads TGTGCCAGTAGTATAGGAGGCAGGGCGAGCTCTGGAAACACCATATATTTT.

J is TRBJ2-3 and V is TRBV13; 9 bases map to TRBD2. The V gene's germline CDR1 is PRHDT and CDR2 FYEKMQ (reference sequence). The CDR3 is 14 amino acids. With V trimmed by 4 bases and J by 6 bases, 5 bases remained unmatched. The chain's CDR3 is CASSWGTSPDTQYF. The CDR3 coding sequence is TGTGCCAGCAGCTGGGGGACTAGCCCCGATACGCAGTATTTT. Full variable domain (outside the CDR3, taken from reference TRBV13 and TRBJ2-3): AAGVIQSPRHLIKEKRETATLKCYPIPRHDTVYWYQQGPGQDPQFLISFYEKMQSDKGSIPDRFSAQQFSDYHSELNMSSLELGDSALYFCASSWGTSPDTQYFGPGTRLTVL.

The chain uses TRBV30 and TRBJ2-7; the D call may be TRBD1 or TRBD2 (5 bases each). Germline V gene data show CDR1 as GTSNPN and CDR2 as SVGIG (reference sequence). The CDR3 totals 13 residues. V shed 3 bases and J shed 7 bases, with 16 bases lying between them. Here the CDR3 DNA reads TGTGCCTGGAGCGAGGGAACAGGAAGGGAGCAGTACTTC. Residues: CAWSEGTGREQYF.

This chain links TRBV4-1 with TRBJ1-4, with D possibly being TRBD1 (5 bases). The CDR3 is 17 amino acids. Trimming left V 3 bases short and J 7 bases short, with 21 bases between. CDR1 is MGHRA, CDR2 YSYEKL, per germline. CDR3 loop: CASSHLKGLGGTEKLFF. CDR3 in DNA: TGCGCCAGCAGCCACCTAAAGGGCCTGGGAGGGACTGAAAAACTGTTTTTT.

This clone showed up just once. This chain links TRBV28 with TRBJ2-7, with TRBD2 as a possible D gene (6 bases). CDR1 and CDR2 from the germline V gene are MDHEN and SYDVKM. Trimming stripped 2 bases from V and 2 bases from J, with 13 bases between. This CDR3 comprises 15 residues. The CDR3 loop is CASSLEVAATYEQYF. CDR3 bases: TGTGCCAGCAGTTTAGAGGTAGCGGCTACCTACGAGCAGTACTTC. The variable domain in full, completed from reference TRBV28 and TRBJ2-7, reads DVKVTQSSRYLVKRTGEKVFLECVQDMDHENMFWYRQDPGLGLRLIYFSYDVKMKEKGDIPEGYSVSREKKERFSLILESASTNQTSMYLCASSLEVAATYEQYFGPGTRLTVT.

V and J are TRBV27 and TRBJ2-2; 10 nucleotides agree with TRBD2. The CDR3 contains 22 residues. J gave up 4 bases and V 3 bases, and 23 bases lay outside the gene matches. Germline V gene data show CDR1 as MNHEY and CDR2 as SMNVEV (reference sequence). Here the CDR3 reads CASSFGALIGTSGAPFTGELFF. CDR3 sequence (DNA): TGTGCCAGCAGTTTTGGGGCCCTCATCGGTACTAGCGGGGCCCCTTTCACCGGGGAGCTGTTTTTT.

This clone has more than one count but fewer than ten. The chain has TRBV29-1 and TRBJ1-1; D not certain. Trimming removed 4 bases at V and 1 base at J, with 22 bases between. CDR1 is SQVTM and CDR2 is ANQGSEA in the germline V gene. The CDR3 runs 17 residues. The CDR3 DNA is TGCAGCGTTGGGCCAGGACTATCTCCCAGAACGAACACTGAAGCTTTCTTT. Translating gives CSVGPGLSPRTNTEAFF.